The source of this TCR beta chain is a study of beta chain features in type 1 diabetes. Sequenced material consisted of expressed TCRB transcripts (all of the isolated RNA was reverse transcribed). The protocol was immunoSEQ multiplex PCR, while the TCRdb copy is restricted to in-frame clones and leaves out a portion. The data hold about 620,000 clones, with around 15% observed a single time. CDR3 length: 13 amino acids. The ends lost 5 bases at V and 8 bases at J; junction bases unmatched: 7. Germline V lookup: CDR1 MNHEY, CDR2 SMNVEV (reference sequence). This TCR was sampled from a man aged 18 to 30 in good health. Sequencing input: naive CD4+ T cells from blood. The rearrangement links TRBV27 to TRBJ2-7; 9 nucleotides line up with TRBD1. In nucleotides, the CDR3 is TGTGCCAGCAGTGGAAGCACAGGGGGCAAGCAGTACTTC. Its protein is CASSGSTGGKQYF.